This T cell receptor beta chain was retrieved from a study of OX40 agonist ivuxolimab in advanced cancers. This CDR3 has 13 amino acids. Trimming took 4 bases from V and 4 from J, leaving 8 bases between them. Germline values: CDR1 GTSNPN, CDR2 SVGIG (reference sequence). TCRdb's copy holds only in-frame clones and misses some; the assay was immunoSEQ multiplex PCR. The repertoire holds under 45,000 clones, with about 81% as singletons. Sequencing used CD4+ or CD8+ T cells sorted from blood, obtained in a trial of the OX40 agonist ivuxolimab. The receptor was isolated from an adult with an advanced solid tumor such as melanoma, head and neck, liver or kidney cancer. The chain employs TRBV30 and TRBJ2-6; D is unclear. CDR3 sequence reads: CAWNVLGANVLTF. The CDR3, as DNA: TGTGCCTGGAATGTCCTCGGGGCCAACGTCCTGACTTTC.